What follows are 4 T cell receptor beta chains derived from one specimen sequenced in a study of blood T cell repertoires in COVID-19. Some clones are missing from TCRdb's copy, which holds only in-frame ones; the method was immunoSEQ multiplex PCR. Here the sample spans about 490,000 clones, 75% to 90% being singletons. The sequencing sample was made of peripheral blood. The receptors come from a human donor in a cohort sampled during active COVID-19.

The chain employs TRBV19 and TRBJ1-2, with 9 nucleotides matching TRBD1. Germline V gives CDR1 LNHDA, CDR2 SQIVND (reference sequence). This CDR3 has 13 amino acids. The ends lost 6 bases at V and 8 bases at J; junction bases unmatched: 7. The CDR3 here is CASSGQGRRGYTF. CDR3 in DNA: TGTGCCAGTAGCGGACAGGGGCGGCGAGGCTACACCTTC.

This sequence joins TRBV12-3 or TRBV12-4 and TRBJ2-1; TRBD1 is a possible D gene (6 bases). The CDR3 has 13 amino acids. V was clipped by 3 bases and J by 6 bases, with 9 bases between them. Here the CDR3 DNA reads TGTGCCAGCAGTTTTGAAGGGGGCAATGAGCAGTTCTTC. This codes for CASSFEGGNEQFF.

The V gene is TRBV2, the J gene TRBJ1-6, with TRBD1 matching over 7 bases. The V segment lost 6 bases and the J segment 3 bases; nucleotides outside the gene matches: 5. Germline assignment: CDR1 SNHLY and CDR2 FYNNEI. This CDR3 has 15 amino acids. CDR3 protein: CASRGGQDYNSPLHF. In DNA form, the CDR3 reads TGTGCCAGCAGAGGCGGACAGGACTATAATTCACCCCTCCACTTT.

In its sample, this clone was seen once. This CDR3 is CASSPYLAGEQYF. The DNA for the CDR3 is TGTGCCAGCAGCCCGTATCTAGCGGGGGAGCAGTACTTC. The chain has TRBV7-8 and TRBJ2-7; TRBD2 aligns across 9 bases. The V and J ends lost 5 bases and 7 bases, in that order; junction bases with no gene match: 6. The germline V gene has CDR1 SGHVS and CDR2 FQNEAQ. This CDR3 has 13 residues.